This TCR beta chain derives from a study of beta chain features in type 1 diabetes. Study-level background: Examination of sorted cells across all samples involved about 100,000,000 cells.

This clone was observed a few times. Its antigen remains unknown. Reverse transcription of all isolated RNA meant that expressed TCRB transcripts were sequenced. The repertoire was sequenced with immunoSEQ multiplex PCR; TCRdb's copy has only in-frame clones and lacks some. The table lists more than 95,000 clones, roughly 28% of them singletons, with roughly 0.5% in the top ten. Purities over 98% were achieved in all sorted populations. Study outcomes and limitations: Among all four CD4+ subsets, Type 1 diabetes patients had TCRB CDR3s that were moderately but significantly shorter.

Germline CDR1 and CDR2: SNHLY and FYNNEI. The trim removed 7 bases at V and 2 bases at J, leaving 13 bases unmatched. The CDR3 extends over 16 amino acids. This clonotype was sampled from a woman under 30 with type 1 diabetes. The sequenced sample was central memory CD4+ T cells from blood. The V and J genes are TRBV2 and TRBJ2-7; the match to TRBD1 covers 8 bases. The CDR3 region has the DNA TGTGCCAGCAAGGGAACTTGGCTGACAGGGGCCTACGAGCAGTACTTC. Protein: CASKGTWLTGAYEQYF.